This TCR beta chain stems from a study of naive and memory T cell subsets. CDR3 size: 14 residues. The germline gives CDR1 SGHRS, CDR2 YFSETQ. V gave up 4 bases and J gave up 5 bases; unmatched junction bases: 5. A UMI-containing oligonucleotide was joined by 3' ligation to the TCR cDNA template. Amplification of ligated cDNA took four PCR rounds with SP2 and nested alpha and beta constant primers. Reverse transcription of blood and skin TCR RNA was primed at alpha and beta constant regions. In TCRdb, the 5' RACE reads were re-called with MiXCR into one record per CDR3 protein. Here the sample spans tens of thousands of distinct CDR3 sequences, under 8.5% being singletons. The study, taken as a whole, reports: The RNA method is potentially sensitive to activation and differentiation changes.

As concerns this clonotype: Antigen: not known.

This rearrangement joins TRBV5-1 to TRBJ2-1; the match to TRBD1 covers 8 bases. This sequence originates from a male donor in good health. The CDR3 loop is CASSPLTGDNEQFF. The DNA of the CDR3 is TGCGCCAGCAGCCCCCTGACAGGGGACAATGAGCAGTTCTTC.